The 17 T cell receptor beta chains presented below share a single source sample, sequenced in a study of T cells in localized non-small cell lung cancer. The table came from immunoSEQ multiplex PCR; TCRdb's copy has only in-frame clones and leaves some out. Seen here are about 48,000 clones, approximately 77% observed once, and the top ten hold approximately 16%. The input for sequencing was peripheral blood, taken before any cancer treatment. The receptor set was obtained from a man aged 35-75 years with stage I squamous cell lung carcinoma.

The chain uses TRBV18 and TRBJ2-3, with D hard to call. The CDR3 loop spans 13 amino acids. V was shortened by 2 bases and J by 7 bases, with 10 bases between the two germline ends. CDR1 KGHSH and CDR2 LQKENI come from the germline V gene. In DNA form, the CDR3 reads TGTGCCAGCTCACCAGGTGACGATTATACGCAGTATTTT. Translating it yields CASSPGDDYTQYF.

The chain couples TRBV9 to TRBJ2-7, with 8 bases fitting TRBD2. V was clipped by 3 bases and J by 2 bases; unmatched bases: 7. The V gene's germline CDR1 is SGDLS and CDR2 YYNGEE. The CDR3 has 15 amino acids. CDR3 in DNA: TGTGCCAGCAGCGCAGAGCGGGGGATCGCCTACGAGCAGTACTTC. It yields the protein CASSAERGIAYEQYF.

This clone has a single count. This chain joins TRBV6-5 and TRBJ2-3; 7 bases match TRBD2. The CDR3 is 16 residues long. Germline lookup yields CDR1 MNHEY and CDR2 SVGAGI. After removal of 0 bases from V and 1 base from J, the junction contained 4 bases not matched to a gene. CDR3 bases: TGTGCCAGCAGTTACTCGCATCGGGGGGGCACAGATACGCAGTATTTT. Protein product: CASSYSHRGGTDTQYF.

J is TRBJ2-5 and V is TRBV29-1; D unresolved. The CDR3 totals 12 residues. V shed 4 bases and J shed 5 bases, with 11 bases lying between them. The germline V gene encodes CDR1 SQVTM and CDR2 ANQGSEA. The CDR3 here is CSVGADSETQYF. CDR3 bases: TGCAGCGTTGGGGCAGACTCGGAGACCCAGTACTTC.

The chain is built from TRBV4-1 and TRBJ2-5; D may be TRBD1 (6 bases). Deletions cut 4 bases from V and 5 bases from J, with 14 bases between. Germline V gene lookup returns CDR1 MGHRA and CDR2 YSYEKL. This CDR3 contains 14 residues. The CDR3 protein is CASSPDPDRETQYF. CDR3 coding DNA: TGCGCCAGCAGCCCGGACCCAGACAGGGAGACCCAGTACTTC.

This clone was observed once. The chain employs TRBV7-9 and TRBJ1-2, with TRBD1 matching 8 bases. The CDR3 runs 15 residues. J was trimmed by 1 base and V by 4 bases; bases with no gene match: 5. Germline CDR1 reads SEHNR; CDR2 reads FQNEAQ (reference sequence). CDR3 region: CASSSQGARNYGYTF. The CDR3 DNA is TGTGCCAGCAGCTCGCAGGGGGCGCGTAACTATGGCTACACCTTC.

The V call is TRBV6-6, the J call TRBJ2-7, with a possible D match to TRBD2 (6 bases). CDR3 length: 14 residues. Per germline, CDR1 MNHNY and CDR2 SVGAGI (reference sequence). V lost 9 bases, J lost 2 bases, and 17 bases lay in between. The CDR3 protein is CASGRDSRPYEQYF. The CDR3 DNA reads as TGTGCCAGTGGGCGGGACTCTAGACCCTACGAGCAGTACTTC.

This clone occurred a few times. This sequence joins TRBV19 and TRBJ2-1; 12 nucleotides agree with TRBD2. Germline V gene data show CDR1 as LNHDA and CDR2 as SQIVND (reference sequence). This CDR3 spans 15 amino acids. Germline trimming cut 8 bases from V and 8 bases from J; bases unmatched to any gene: 10. CDR3 region: CASAASGGAGDEQFF. The CDR3 DNA is TGTGCCAGTGCGGCTAGCGGGGGGGCGGGGGATGAGCAGTTCTTC.

The rearrangement uses TRBV7-9 and TRBJ2-1; the match to TRBD2 covers 12 bases. V lost 2 bases, J lost 8 bases, and 4 bases stayed unmatched. Germline values: CDR1 SEHNR, CDR2 FQNEAQ (reference sequence). There are 15 residues in the CDR3. CDR3 region: CASSLLAGGKDEQFF. The CDR3, as DNA: TGTGCCAGCAGCTTACTAGCGGGGGGGAAGGATGAGCAGTTCTTC.

This clone was counted a few times. The chain recombines TRBV9 with TRBJ2-3, with 12 bases lining up with TRBD2. Per germline, CDR1 SGDLS and CDR2 YYNGEE. CDR3 size: 16 residues. Unmatched junction bases numbered 2, after V lost 0 bases and J lost 3 bases. The CDR3 DNA follows: TGTGCCAGCAGCGTAGAACTAGCGGGGGGTACAGATACGCAGTATTTT. Protein sequence: CASSVELAGGTDTQYF.

This sequence joins TRBV28 and TRBJ1-1; D not resolved. There are 13 residues in the CDR3. Per the germline V gene, CDR1 is MDHEN and CDR2 is SYDVKM. Trimming cost V 9 bases and J 4 bases, with 15 bases left between them. Written as DNA, the CDR3 is TGTGCCAGTTCTTGGGAAGGAAGCACTGAAGCTTTCTTT. Translated: CASSWEGSTEAFF.

J is TRBJ1-2 and V is TRBV5-6; D not resolved. Germline assignment: CDR1 SGHDT and CDR2 YYEEEE. This CDR3 spans 12 amino acids. Trimming pared 0 bases from V and 5 bases from J, leaving 5 bases between. CDR3 DNA: TGTGCCAGCAGCTTGGAAAGGTATGGCTACACCTTC. Its protein product is CASSLERYGYTF.

The chain uses TRBV7-8 and TRBJ2-2; 7 bases match TRBD2. V was clipped by 1 base and J by 6 bases; unmatched bases: 8. Germline V gene lookup returns CDR1 SGHVS and CDR2 FQNEAQ. This CDR3 contains 16 residues. CDR3 sequence (DNA): TGTGCCAGCAGCTTAGGGGGGAGGGTTGGAGCCGGGGAGCTGTTTTTT. This codes for CASSLGGRVGAGELFF.

This clone turned up a few times. The rearrangement uses TRBV10-1 and TRBJ1-6, with a tentative D call TRBD1 (6 bases). Germline CDR1 WNHNN, CDR2 SYGVQD (reference sequence). The CDR3 consists of 13 residues. The V end lost 6 bases, the J end lost 7 bases, and 10 bases lay between the germline ends. In nucleotides, the CDR3 is TGCGCCAGCAGGGAAGGGGGAAATTCACCCCTCCACTTT. It specifies CASREGGNSPLHF.

The DNA of the CDR3 is TGTGCCACCAGCGTACAGTATAATTCACCCCTCCACTTT. Its protein product is CATSVQYNSPLHF. The chain joins TRBV15 to TRBJ1-6; the D is unclear. V was pared by 5 bases and J by 4 bases, with 6 bases between. The CDR3 runs to 13 residues. Per the germline V gene, CDR1 is LNHNV and CDR2 is YYDKDF (reference sequence).

The V call is TRBV28, the J call TRBJ2-3; TRBD2 aligns across 8 bases. V lost 6 bases and J lost 0; bases outside the gene matches: 14. There are 18 residues in the CDR3. Germline CDR1 and CDR2: MDHEN and SYDVKM. The CDR3 region is CASSPEGGGGISTDTQYF. CDR3 in DNA: TGTGCCAGCAGCCCGGAGGGCGGCGGGGGGATAAGCACAGATACGCAGTATTTT.

The V gene is TRBV6-1, the J gene TRBJ1-5; a weak D match, TRBD1 (5 bases). V was trimmed by 6 bases and J by 4 bases, leaving 16 bases between them. Germline-derived CDR1 and CDR2 are MNHNS and SASEGT. The CDR3 is 15 amino acids. The CDR3 region is CASRSGQGANQPQHF. The CDR3 DNA follows: TGTGCCAGCAGATCAGGGCAGGGTGCAAATCAGCCCCAGCATTTT.